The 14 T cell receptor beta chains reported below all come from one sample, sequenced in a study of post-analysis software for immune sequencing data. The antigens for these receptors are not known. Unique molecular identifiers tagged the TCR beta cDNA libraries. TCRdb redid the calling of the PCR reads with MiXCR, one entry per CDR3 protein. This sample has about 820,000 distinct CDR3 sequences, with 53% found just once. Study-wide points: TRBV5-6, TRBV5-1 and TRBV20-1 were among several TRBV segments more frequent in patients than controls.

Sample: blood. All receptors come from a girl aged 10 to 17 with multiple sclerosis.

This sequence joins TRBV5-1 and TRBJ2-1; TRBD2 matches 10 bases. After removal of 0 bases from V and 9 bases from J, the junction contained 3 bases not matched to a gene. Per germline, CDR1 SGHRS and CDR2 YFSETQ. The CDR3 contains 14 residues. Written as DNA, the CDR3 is TGCGCCAGCAGCTTGGCTAGCGGGAGCCCTGAGCAGTTCTTC. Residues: CASSLASGSPEQFF. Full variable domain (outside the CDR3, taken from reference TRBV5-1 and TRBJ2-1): KAGVTQTPRYLIKTRGQQVTLSCSPISGHRSVSWYQQTPGQGLQFLFEYFSETQRNKGNFPGRFSGRQFSNSRSEMNVSTLELGDSALYLCASSLASGSPEQFFGPGTRLTVL.

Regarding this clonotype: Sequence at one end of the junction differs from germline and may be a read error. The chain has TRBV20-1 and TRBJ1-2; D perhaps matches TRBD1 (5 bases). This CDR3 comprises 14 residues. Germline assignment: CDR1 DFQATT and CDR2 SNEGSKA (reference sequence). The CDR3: CSTRGSAGPYGYTF. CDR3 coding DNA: TGCAGTACTAGAGGGTCGGCAGGGCCCTATGGCTACACCTTC.

CDR3 protein: CASSPPPGYGYTF. The CDR3 DNA reads as TGTGCCAGCAGCCCCCCCCCCGGCTATGGCTACACCTTC. The genes are TRBV9 and TRBJ1-2; no reliable D call. Trimming took 4 bases from V and 4 from J, leaving 11 bases between them. This CDR3 region has 13 residues. Germline CDR1 and CDR2: SGDLS and YYNGEE. The full variable domain, with the rest looked up from reference TRBV9 and TRBJ1-2, is DSGVTQTPKHLITATGQRVTLRCSPRSGDLSVYWYQQSLDQGLQFLIQYYNGEERAKGNILERFSAQQFPDLHSELNLSSLELGDSALYFCASSPPPGYGYTFGSGTRLTVV.

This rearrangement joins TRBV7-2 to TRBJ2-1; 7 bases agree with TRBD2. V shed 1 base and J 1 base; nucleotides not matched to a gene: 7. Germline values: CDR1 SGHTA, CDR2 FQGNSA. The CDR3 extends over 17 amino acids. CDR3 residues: CASSLVLGGGSYNEQFF. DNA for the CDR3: TGTGCCAGCAGCTTAGTTTTGGGGGGGGGTTCCTACAATGAGCAGTTCTTC.

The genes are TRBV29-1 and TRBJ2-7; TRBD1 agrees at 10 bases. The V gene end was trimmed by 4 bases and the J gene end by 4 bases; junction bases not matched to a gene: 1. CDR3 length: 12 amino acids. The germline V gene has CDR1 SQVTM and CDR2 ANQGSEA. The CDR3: CSVVGQGYEQYF. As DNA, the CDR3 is TGCAGCGTTGTGGGACAGGGGTACGAGCAGTACTTC.

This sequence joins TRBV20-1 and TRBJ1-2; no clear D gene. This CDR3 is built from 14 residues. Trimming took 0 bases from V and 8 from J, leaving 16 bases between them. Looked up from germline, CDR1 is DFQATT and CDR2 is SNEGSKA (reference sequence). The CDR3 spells CSARDGGNSLGYTF. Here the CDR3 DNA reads TGCAGTGCTAGAGATGGAGGGAACTCCTTGGGCTACACCTTC.

Here the CDR3 reads CASSQNGGSYEQYF. For the CDR3, the DNA is TGTGCCAGCAGCCAAAACGGGGGCTCCTACGAGCAGTACTTC. The chain couples TRBV7-9 to TRBJ2-7; tentative D call: TRBD2 (6 bases). The CDR3 covers 14 residues. Germline V gives CDR1 SEHNR, CDR2 FQNEAQ (reference sequence). The ends were cut back, 5 bases at V and 0 bases at J, with 11 bases in the middle.

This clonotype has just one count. This chain's CDR3 is CASRPIQRLNYGYTF. CDR3 DNA sequence: TGCGCCAGCAGGCCTATACAAAGGCTGAACTATGGCTACACCTTC. This chain connects TRBV4-1 to TRBJ1-2, with D uncertain. The CDR3 has 15 residues. V was clipped by 6 bases and J by 2 bases, with 16 bases between them. Germline CDR1 MGHRA, CDR2 YSYEKL.

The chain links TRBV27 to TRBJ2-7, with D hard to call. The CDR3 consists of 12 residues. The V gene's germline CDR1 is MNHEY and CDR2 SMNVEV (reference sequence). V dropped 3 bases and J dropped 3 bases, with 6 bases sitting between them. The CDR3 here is CASSFQCYEQYF. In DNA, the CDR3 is TGTGCCAGCAGTTTCCAGTGCTACGAGCAGTACTTC.

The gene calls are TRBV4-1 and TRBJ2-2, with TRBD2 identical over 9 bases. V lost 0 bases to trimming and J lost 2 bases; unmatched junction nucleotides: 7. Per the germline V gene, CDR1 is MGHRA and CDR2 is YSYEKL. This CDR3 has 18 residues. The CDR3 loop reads CASSQDLTSGTNTGELFF. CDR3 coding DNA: TGCGCCAGCAGCCAAGATCTGACTAGCGGAACCAACACCGGGGAGCTGTTTTTT.

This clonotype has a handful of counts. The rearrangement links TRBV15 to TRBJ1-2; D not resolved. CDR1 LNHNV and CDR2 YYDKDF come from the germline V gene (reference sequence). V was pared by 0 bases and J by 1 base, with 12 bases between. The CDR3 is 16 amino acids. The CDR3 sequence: CATSRDRGLYNYGYTF. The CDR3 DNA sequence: TGTGCCACCAGCAGAGATCGGGGTCTCTATAACTATGGCTACACCTTC. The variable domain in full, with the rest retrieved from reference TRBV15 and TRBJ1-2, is DAMVIQNPRYQVTQFGKPVTLSCSQTLNHNVMYWYQQKSSQAPKLLFHYYDKDFNNEADTPDNFQSRRPNTSFCFLDIRSPGLGDTAMYLCATSRDRGLYNYGYTFGSGTRLTVV.

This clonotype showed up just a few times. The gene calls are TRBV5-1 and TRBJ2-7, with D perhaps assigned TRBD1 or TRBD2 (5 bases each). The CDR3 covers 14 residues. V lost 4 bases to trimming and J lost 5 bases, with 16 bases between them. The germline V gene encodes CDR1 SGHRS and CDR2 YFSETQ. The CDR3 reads CASSPRVGDHEQYF. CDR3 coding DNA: TGCGCCAGCAGCCCCCGGGTAGGGGACCACGAGCAGTACTTC.

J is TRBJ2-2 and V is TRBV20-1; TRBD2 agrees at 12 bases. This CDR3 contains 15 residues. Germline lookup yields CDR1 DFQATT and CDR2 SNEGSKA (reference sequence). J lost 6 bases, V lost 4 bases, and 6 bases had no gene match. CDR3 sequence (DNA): TGCAGTGCTAAGTCGTCTAGCGGGGGGGCCGGGGAGCTGTTTTTT. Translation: CSAKSSSGGAGELFF.

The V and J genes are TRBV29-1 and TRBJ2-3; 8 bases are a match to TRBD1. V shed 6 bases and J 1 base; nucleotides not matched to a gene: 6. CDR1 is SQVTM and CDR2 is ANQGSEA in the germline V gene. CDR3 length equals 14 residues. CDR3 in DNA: TGCAGCGTGCGGTTGACAGGGGGCACAGATACGCAGTATTTT. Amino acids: CSVRLTGGTDTQYF.